A single sample is the source of the 12 T cell receptor beta chains below, sequenced in a study of T cells in Graves' hyperthyroidism and ophthalmopathy. From RNA transcripts, TCR beta CDR3 regions were amplified. HTBI primers were used for first-round RT-PCR of the TCR CDR3. TCRdb recomputed calls from the multiplex PCR reads with MiXCR, one row per CDR3 protein. This table has about 610,000 distinct CDR3 sequences, 14% to 15% appearing once. The source material was blood. These receptors were obtained from a woman in her thirties or forties with Graves' ophthalmopathy.

This sequence joins TRBV10-1 and TRBJ2-7, with D perhaps matching TRBD1 (5 bases). This CDR3 region has 14 residues. Per the germline V gene, CDR1 is WNHNN and CDR2 is SYGVQD (reference sequence). V dropped 8 bases and J dropped 2 bases, with 16 bases sitting between them. The CDR3 sequence: CASLTGSPTYEQYF. The CDR3 DNA reads TGCGCCAGCCTAACAGGTTCACCCACCTACGAGCAGTACTTC.

Many counts were recorded for this clonotype. The chain uses TRBV6-2 or TRBV6-3 and TRBJ2-7; the match to TRBD2 covers 13 bases. CDR1 and CDR2 (germline): MNHEY, SVGEGT. J gave up 5 bases and V 6 bases, and 19 bases lay outside the gene matches. CDR3 size: 19 residues. The CDR3 nucleotides read TGTGCCAGCAGCTCCCCCATTCGAACGAGGACTAGCGGGAGCAACGAGCAGTACTTC. This gives the protein CASSSPIRTRTSGSNEQYF.

In its sample, this clonotype was seen many times. The chain has TRBV28 and TRBJ1-3, with D perhaps matching TRBD1 (5 bases). Trimming took 3 bases from V and 2 from J, leaving 11 bases between them. Germline V gene sequence: CDR1 MDHEN, CDR2 SYDVKM. The CDR3 is 15 amino acids. The CDR3 nucleotides are TGTGCCAGCAGTTTCCGACAAGGGGCTGGAAACACCATATATTTT. It yields the protein CASSFRQGAGNTIYF.

V is TRBV20-1 and J is TRBJ1-1; tentatively, D is TRBD1 (5 bases). The CDR3 consists of 13 residues. Germline CDR1 DFQATT, CDR2 SNEGSKA (reference sequence). Trimming removed 5 bases at V and 3 bases at J, with 13 bases between. For the CDR3, the DNA is TGCAGTGCTTCCGTGGGGGACTACACTGAAGCTTTCTTT. Translated: CSASVGDYTEAFF.

This clonotype was detected ten times or more. The chain is built from TRBV27 and TRBJ2-2, with 11 nucleotides matching TRBD2. Germline values: CDR1 MNHEY, CDR2 SMNVEV (reference sequence). V dropped 7 bases and J dropped 6; count of bases not matched to a gene: 10. This CDR3 contains 16 residues. The CDR3 region is CASTIQLAGVPGELFF. The CDR3 coding sequence is TGTGCCAGCACCATCCAACTAGCGGGAGTCCCCGGGGAGCTGTTTTTT.

The chain recombines TRBV4-2 with TRBJ2-7; D is perhaps TRBD1 (5 bases). The CDR3 is 14 amino acids. Per the germline V gene, CDR1 is LGHNA and CDR2 is YNFKEQ. The V end was cut by 0 bases, the J end by 5 bases, with 11 bases between. CDR3 bases: TGTGCCAGCAGCCAAGATGTGGCAGGGAACGAGCAGTACTTC. It specifies CASSQDVAGNEQYF.

This clonotype was seen repeatedly, ten times or more. V is TRBV3-1 and J is TRBJ2-5, with 10 positions matching TRBD2. Germline CDR1 reads LGHDT; CDR2 reads YNNKEL (reference sequence). The V and J ends lost 2 bases and 10 bases, in that order; junction bases with no gene match: 10. The CDR3 sequence is 15 residues long. The CDR3 region is CASSQLAGVPVDQYF. The CDR3 DNA follows: TGTGCCAGCAGCCAACTAGCGGGGGTCCCTGTCGACCAGTACTTC.

This clonotype was seen repeatedly, ten times or more. The CDR3 sequence is CSARDSGGYEQYF. CDR3 DNA: TGCAGTGCTAGAGATTCAGGGGGCTACGAGCAGTACTTC. The chain uses TRBV20-1 and TRBJ2-7; TRBD1 agrees at 7 bases. This CDR3 is built from 13 residues. J gave up 3 bases and V 0 bases, and 2 bases lay outside the gene matches. Germline CDR1 is DFQATT and CDR2 is SNEGSKA (reference sequence).

The chain combines TRBV11-2 with TRBJ1-2; 7 bases agree with TRBD1. Germline V lookup: CDR1 SGHAT, CDR2 FQNNGV. This CDR3 has 15 residues. V trimming: 5 bases; J trimming: 2 bases; junction bases outside the gene matches: 8. The CDR3 loop is CASSEQGIWNYGYTF. The CDR3 DNA is TGTGCCAGCAGCGAACAGGGGATATGGAACTATGGCTACACCTTC. Looking up the rest from reference TRBV11-2 and TRBJ1-2 gives the full variable domain: EAGVAQSPRYKIIEKRQSVAFWCNPISGHATLYWYQQILGQGPKLLIQFQNNGVVDDSQLPKDRFSAERLKGVDSTLKIQPAKLEDSAVYLCASSEQGIWNYGYTFGSGTRLTVV.

This clonotype was counted ten times or more. This chain connects TRBV20-1 to TRBJ2-5; 7 bases line up with TRBD1. In germline, CDR1 is DFQATT, CDR2 SNEGSKA (reference sequence). The V gene end was trimmed by 6 bases and the J gene end by 2 bases; junction bases not matched to a gene: 9. This CDR3 contains 14 residues. The CDR3 region is CSASLGTAQETQYF. As DNA, the CDR3 is TGCAGTGCCAGCCTAGGGACAGCTCAAGAGACCCAGTACTTC.

This clonotype was recorded many times. This chain connects TRBV27 to TRBJ2-5; D is tentatively TRBD1 or TRBD2 (5 bases each). Germline CDR1 and CDR2: MNHEY and SMNVEV (reference sequence). CDR3 length: 14 amino acids. V lost 9 bases to trimming and J lost 5 bases, with 19 bases between them. This CDR3 is CASGGLGASETQYF. In DNA, the CDR3 is TGTGCCAGTGGGGGTCTGGGAGCTAGTGAGACCCAGTACTTC.

This clonotype was detected ten times or more. V usage is TRBV20-1 and J usage is TRBJ1-1; D is possibly TRBD1 (5 bases). The CDR3 runs to 13 residues. Trimming stripped 1 base from V and 0 bases from J, with 6 bases between. Per the germline V gene, CDR1 is DFQATT and CDR2 is SNEGSKA (reference sequence). CDR3 coding DNA: TGCAGTGCTAGAGGGACACTGAACACTGAAGCTTTCTTT. This gives the protein CSARGTLNTEAFF.